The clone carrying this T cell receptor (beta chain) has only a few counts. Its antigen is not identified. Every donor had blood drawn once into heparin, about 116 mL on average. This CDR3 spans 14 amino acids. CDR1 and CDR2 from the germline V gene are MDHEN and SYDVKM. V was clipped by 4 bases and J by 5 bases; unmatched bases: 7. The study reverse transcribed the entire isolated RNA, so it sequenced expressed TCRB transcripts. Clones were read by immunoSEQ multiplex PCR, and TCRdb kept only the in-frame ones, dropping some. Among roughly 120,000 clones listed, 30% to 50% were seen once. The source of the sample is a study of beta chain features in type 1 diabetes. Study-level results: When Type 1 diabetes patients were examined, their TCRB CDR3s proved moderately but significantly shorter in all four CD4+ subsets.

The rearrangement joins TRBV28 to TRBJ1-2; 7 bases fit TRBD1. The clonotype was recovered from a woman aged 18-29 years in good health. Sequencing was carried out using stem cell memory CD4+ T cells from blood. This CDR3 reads CASSSGTEMYGYTF. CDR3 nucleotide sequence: TGTGCCAGCAGTTCCGGGACAGAAATGTATGGCTACACCTTC.